The present TCR beta chain was sequenced within a study of T cell changes during pregnancy in multiple sclerosis. The data were produced by immunoSEQ multiplex PCR, yet TCRdb's version contains in-frame clones alone and is incomplete. The sample has 70,000 or so clones; more than 75% are singletons. V was cut by 8 bases and J by 1 base, with 5 bases left in between. This CDR3 is built from 11 residues. Germline lookup yields CDR1 LNHDA and CDR2 SQIVND (reference sequence). The J gene is TRBJ1-1, the V gene TRBV19, with no clear D. The source of this sequence is a female donor with multiple sclerosis, enrolled in a pregnancy study. The starting material was peripheral blood, obtained in the third trimester of pregnancy. CDR3 coding DNA: TGTGCCAGTTTCCGGAACACTGAAGCTTTCTTT. This sequence encodes CASFRNTEAFF. Combining the CDR3 with reference TRBV19 and TRBJ1-1 gives the whole variable domain DGGITQSPKYLFRKEGQNVTLSCEQNLNHDAMYWYRQDPGQGLRLIYYSQIVNDFQKGDIAEGYSVSREKKESFPLTVTSAQKNPTAFYLCASFRNTEAFFGQGTRLTVV.